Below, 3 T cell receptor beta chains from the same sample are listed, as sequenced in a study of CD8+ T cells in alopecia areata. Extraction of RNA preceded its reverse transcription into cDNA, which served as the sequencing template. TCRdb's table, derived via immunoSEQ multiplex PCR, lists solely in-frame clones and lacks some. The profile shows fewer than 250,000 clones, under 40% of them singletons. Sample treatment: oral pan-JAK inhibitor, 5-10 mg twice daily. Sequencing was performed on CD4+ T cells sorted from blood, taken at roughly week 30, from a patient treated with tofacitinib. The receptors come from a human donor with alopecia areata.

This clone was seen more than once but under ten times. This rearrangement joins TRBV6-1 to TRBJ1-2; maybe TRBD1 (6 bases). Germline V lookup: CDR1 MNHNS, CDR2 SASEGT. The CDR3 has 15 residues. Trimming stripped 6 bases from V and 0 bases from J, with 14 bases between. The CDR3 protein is CASRAGQNSNYGYTF. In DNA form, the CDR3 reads TGTGCCAGCAGGGCCGGACAGAACTCTAACTATGGCTACACCTTC.

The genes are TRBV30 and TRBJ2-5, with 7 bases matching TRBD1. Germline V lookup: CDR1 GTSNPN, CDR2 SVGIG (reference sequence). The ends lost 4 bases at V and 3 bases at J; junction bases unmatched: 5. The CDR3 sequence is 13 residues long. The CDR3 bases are TGTGCCTGGAACCAGGGGGTGGAAGAGACCCAGTACTTC. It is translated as CAWNQGVEETQYF.

CDR3 region: CASSFSSGVSEQFF. The DNA of the CDR3 is TGTGCCAGCTCATTCAGCTCAGGGGTGAGTGAGCAGTTCTTC. This chain links TRBV18 with TRBJ2-1, with D possibly matching TRBD1 (6 bases). The CDR3 spans 14 residues. With 5 bases removed from V and 9 bases from J, the gap between germline ends came to 17 bases. CDR1 KGHSH and CDR2 LQKENI come from the germline V gene.